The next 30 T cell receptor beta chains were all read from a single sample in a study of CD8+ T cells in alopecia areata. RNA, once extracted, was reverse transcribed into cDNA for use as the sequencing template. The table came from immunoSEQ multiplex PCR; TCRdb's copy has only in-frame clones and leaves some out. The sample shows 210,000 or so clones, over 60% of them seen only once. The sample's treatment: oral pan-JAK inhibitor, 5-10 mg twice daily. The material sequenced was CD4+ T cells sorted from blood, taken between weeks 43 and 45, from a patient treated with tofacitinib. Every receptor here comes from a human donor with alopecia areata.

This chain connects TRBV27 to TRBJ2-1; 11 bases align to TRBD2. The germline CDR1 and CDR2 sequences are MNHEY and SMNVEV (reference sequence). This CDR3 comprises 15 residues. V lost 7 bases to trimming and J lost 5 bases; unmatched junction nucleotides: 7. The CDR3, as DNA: TGTGCCAGCACCCGTAGCGGGGGGGCCAACAATGAGCAGTTCTTC. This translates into CASTRSGGANNEQFF.

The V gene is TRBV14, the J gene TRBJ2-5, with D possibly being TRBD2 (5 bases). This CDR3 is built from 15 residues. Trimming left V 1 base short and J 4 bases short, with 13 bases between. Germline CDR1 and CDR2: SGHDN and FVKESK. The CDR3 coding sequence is TGTGCCAGCAGCCAAGGGTCTCTAGCTGGAGAGACCCAGTACTTC. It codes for CASSQGSLAGETQYF.

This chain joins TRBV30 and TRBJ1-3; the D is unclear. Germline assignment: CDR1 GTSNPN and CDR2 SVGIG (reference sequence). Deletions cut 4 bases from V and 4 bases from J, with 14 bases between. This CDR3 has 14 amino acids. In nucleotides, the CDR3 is TGTGCCTGGACGATTTCGGTGACGGGAAACACCATATATTTT. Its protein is CAWTISVTGNTIYF.

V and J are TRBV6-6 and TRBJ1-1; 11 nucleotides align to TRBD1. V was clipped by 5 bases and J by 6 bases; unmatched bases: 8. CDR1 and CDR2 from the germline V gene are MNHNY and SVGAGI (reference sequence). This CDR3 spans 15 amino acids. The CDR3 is CASSGQGAGHAEAFF. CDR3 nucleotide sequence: TGTGCCAGCAGTGGACAGGGGGCCGGACATGCTGAAGCTTTCTTT.

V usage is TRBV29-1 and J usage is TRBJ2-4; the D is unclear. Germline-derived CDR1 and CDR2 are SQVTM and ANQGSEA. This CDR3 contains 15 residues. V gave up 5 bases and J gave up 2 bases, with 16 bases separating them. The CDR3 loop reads CSVIAALDPKNIQYF. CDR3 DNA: TGCAGCGTTATCGCAGCCTTAGATCCCAAAAACATTCAGTACTTC.

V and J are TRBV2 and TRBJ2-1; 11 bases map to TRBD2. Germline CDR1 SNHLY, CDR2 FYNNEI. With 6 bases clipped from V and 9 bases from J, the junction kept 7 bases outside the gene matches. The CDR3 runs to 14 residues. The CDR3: CASSGLAGGSEQFF. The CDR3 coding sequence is TGTGCCAGCAGCGGGCTAGCGGGGGGCAGTGAGCAGTTCTTC.

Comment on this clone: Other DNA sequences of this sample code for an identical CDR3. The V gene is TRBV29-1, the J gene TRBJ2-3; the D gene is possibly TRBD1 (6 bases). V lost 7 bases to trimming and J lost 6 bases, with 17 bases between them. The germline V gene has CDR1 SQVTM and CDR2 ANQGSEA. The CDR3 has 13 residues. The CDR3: CSGGTQTTDTQYF. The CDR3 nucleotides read TGCAGCGGAGGGACACAAACCACTGATACGCAGTATTTT.

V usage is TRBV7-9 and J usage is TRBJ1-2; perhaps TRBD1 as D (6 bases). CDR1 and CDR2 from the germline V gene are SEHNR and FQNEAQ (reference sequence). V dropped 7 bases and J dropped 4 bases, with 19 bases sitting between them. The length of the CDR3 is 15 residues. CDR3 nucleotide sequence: TGTGCCAGCACCGACGGGGGGGCTCGAGTCTATGGCTACACCTTC. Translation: CASTDGGARVYGYTF.

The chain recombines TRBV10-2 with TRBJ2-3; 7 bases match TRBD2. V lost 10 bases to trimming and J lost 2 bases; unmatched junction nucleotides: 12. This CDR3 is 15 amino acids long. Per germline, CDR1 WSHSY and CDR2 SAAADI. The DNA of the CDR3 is TGCGCCACCCGAGCGGGGCAGCGCAACACAGATACGCAGTATTTT. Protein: CATRAGQRNTDTQYF.

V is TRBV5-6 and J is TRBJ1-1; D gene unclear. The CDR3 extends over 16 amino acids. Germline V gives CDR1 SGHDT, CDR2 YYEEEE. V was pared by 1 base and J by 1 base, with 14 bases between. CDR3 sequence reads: CASSLNSRKKNTEAFF. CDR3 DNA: TGTGCCAGCAGCTTGAATAGCCGGAAAAAGAACACTGAAGCTTTCTTT.

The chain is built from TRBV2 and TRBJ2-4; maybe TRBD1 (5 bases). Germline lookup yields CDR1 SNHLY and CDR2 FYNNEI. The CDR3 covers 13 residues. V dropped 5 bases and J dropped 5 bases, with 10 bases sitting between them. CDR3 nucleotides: TGTGCCAGCAGTAAGAGCAGGGAAAACATTCAGTACTTC. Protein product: CASSKSRENIQYF.

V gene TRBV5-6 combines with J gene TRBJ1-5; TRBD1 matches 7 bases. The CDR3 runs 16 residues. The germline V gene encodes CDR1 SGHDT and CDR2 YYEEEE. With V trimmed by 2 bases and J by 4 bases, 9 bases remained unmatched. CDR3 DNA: TGTGCCAGCAGCTTTACCAGGGGGTTAGGGAATCAGCCCCAGCATTTT. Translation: CASSFTRGLGNQPQHF.

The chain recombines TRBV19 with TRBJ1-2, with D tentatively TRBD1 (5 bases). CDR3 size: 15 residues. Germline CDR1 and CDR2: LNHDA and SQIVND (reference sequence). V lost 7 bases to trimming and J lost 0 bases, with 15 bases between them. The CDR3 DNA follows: TGTGCCAGTAACCTAGGTCTGGGGGCTAACTATGGCTACACCTTC. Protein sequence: CASNLGLGANYGYTF.

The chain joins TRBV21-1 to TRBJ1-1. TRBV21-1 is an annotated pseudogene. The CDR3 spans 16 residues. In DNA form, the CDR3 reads TGTGCCAGCAGCAACCGGGCCCCACTAGGTTACACTGAAGCTTTCTTT. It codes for CASSNRAPLGYTEAFF.

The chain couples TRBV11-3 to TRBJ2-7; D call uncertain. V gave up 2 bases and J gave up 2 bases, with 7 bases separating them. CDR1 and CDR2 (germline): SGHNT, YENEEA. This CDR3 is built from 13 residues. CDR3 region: CASSLYDTYEQYF. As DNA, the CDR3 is TGTGCCAGCAGCTTATACGACACCTACGAGCAGTACTTC.

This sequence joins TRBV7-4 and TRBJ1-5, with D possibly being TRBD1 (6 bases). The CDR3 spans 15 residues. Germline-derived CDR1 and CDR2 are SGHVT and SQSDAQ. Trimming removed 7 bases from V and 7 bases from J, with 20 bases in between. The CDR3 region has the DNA TGTGCCAGCAACGGACAGTCCCGCGAACGACAGCCCCAGCATTTT. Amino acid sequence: CASNGQSRERQPQHF.

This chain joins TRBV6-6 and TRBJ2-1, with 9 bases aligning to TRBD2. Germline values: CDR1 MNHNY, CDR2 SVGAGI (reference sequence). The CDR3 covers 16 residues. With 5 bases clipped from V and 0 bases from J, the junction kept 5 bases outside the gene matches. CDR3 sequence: CASSPSGVSSYNEQFF. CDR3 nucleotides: TGTGCCAGCAGTCCTAGCGGGGTGAGCTCCTACAATGAGCAGTTCTTC.

CDR3 in amino acids: CASTHRANINTEAFF. The CDR3 DNA follows: TGTGCCAGTACTCACAGGGCAAATATCAACACTGAAGCTTTCTTT. V gene TRBV19 combines with J gene TRBJ1-1; D might be TRBD1 (6 bases). Germline CDR1 reads LNHDA; CDR2 reads SQIVND (reference sequence). Trimming pared 7 bases from V and 2 bases from J, leaving 17 bases between. CDR3 length: 15 amino acids. Complete variable domain (other parts from reference TRBV19 and TRBJ1-1): DGGITQSPKYLFRKEGQNVTLSCEQNLNHDAMYWYRQDPGQGLRLIYYSQIVNDFQKGDIAEGYSVSREKKESFPLTVTSAQKNPTAFYLCASTHRANINTEAFFGQGTRLTVV.

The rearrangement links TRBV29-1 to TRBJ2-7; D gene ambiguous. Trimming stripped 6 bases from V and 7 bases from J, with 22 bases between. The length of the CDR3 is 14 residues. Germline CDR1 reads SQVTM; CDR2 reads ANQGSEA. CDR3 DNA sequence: TGCAGCGTGGGCCTGATATCTCCCTTGGGGGAGCAGTACTTC. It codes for CSVGLISPLGEQYF.

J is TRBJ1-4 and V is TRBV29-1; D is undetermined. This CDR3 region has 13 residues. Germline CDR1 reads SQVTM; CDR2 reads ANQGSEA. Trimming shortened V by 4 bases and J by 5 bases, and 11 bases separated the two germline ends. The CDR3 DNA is TGCAGCGTTGTGGGCCAATCCAATGAAAAACTGTTTTTT. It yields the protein CSVVGQSNEKLFF. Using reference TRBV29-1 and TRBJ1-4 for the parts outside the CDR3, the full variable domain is SAVISQKPSRDICQRGTSLTIQCQVDSQVTMMFWYRQQPGQSLTLIATANQGSEATYESGFVIDKFPISRPNLTFSTLTVSNMSPEDSSIYLCSVVGQSNEKLFFGSGTQLSVL.

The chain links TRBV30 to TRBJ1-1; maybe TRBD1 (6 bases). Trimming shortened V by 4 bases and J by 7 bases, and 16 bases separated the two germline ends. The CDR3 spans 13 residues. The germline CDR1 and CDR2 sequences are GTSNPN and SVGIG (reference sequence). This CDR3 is CAWTTQGLIEAFF. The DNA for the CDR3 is TGTGCCTGGACCACCCAGGGGCTGATTGAAGCTTTCTTT.

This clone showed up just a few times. The chain's CDR3 is CASSEARGGDTGELFF. The CDR3 bases are TGTGCCAGCAGTGAGGCGAGGGGAGGCGACACCGGGGAGCTGTTTTTT. This rearrangement joins TRBV2 to TRBJ2-2; D is perhaps TRBD2 (6 bases). Between the trimmed V and J ends, which lost 3 bases and 3 bases, there was a span of 14 bases. Looked up from germline, CDR1 is SNHLY and CDR2 is FYNNEI. This CDR3 comprises 16 residues.

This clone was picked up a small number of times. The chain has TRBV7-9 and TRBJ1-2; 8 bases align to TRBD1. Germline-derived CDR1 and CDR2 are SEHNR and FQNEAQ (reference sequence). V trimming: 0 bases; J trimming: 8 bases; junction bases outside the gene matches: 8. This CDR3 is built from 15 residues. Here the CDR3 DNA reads TGTGCCAGCAGCTTAGCCCGGACAGGGAGAGACGGCTACACCTTC. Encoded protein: CASSLARTGRDGYTF.

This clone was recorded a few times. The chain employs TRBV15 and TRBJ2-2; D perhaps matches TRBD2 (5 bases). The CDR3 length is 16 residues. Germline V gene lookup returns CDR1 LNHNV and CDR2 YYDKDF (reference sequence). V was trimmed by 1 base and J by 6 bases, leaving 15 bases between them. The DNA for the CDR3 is TGTGCCACCAGCAGAGGCGGGCAGGTTTTCGCCGGGGAGCTGTTTTTT. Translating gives CATSRGGQVFAGELFF.

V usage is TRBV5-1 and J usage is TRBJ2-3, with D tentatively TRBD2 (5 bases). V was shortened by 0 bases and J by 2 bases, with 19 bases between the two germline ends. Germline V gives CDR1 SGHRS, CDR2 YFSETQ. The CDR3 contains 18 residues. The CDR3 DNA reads TGCGCCAGCAGCTTGGCAGGCTCGGGAATACCCCCCACAGATACGCAGTATTTT. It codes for CASSLAGSGIPPTDTQYF.

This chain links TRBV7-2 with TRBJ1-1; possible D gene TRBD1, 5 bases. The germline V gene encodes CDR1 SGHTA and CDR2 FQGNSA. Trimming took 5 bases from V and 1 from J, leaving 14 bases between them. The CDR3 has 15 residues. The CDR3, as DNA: TGTGCCAGCAGCCAGATTAGGGGAGGGAACACTGAAGCTTTCTTT. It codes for CASSQIRGGNTEAFF.

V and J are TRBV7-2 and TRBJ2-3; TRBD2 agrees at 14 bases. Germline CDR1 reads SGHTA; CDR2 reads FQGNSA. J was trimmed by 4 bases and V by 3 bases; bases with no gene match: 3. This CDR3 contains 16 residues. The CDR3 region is CASSLGLAGVADTQYF. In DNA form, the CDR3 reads TGTGCCAGCAGCTTGGGACTAGCGGGGGTCGCAGATACGCAGTATTTT. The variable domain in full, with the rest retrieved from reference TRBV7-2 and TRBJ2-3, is GAGVSQSPSNKVTEKGKDVELRCDPISGHTALYWYRQSLGQGLEFLIYFQGNSAPDKSGLPSDRFSAERTGGSVSTLTIQRTQQEDSAVYLCASSLGLAGVADTQYFGPGTRLTVL.

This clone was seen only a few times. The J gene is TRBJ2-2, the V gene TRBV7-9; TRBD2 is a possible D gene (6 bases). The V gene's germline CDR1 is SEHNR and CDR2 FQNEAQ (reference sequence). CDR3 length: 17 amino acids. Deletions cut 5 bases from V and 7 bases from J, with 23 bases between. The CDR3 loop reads CASSRQSLGGGLGELFF. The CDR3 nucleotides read TGTGCCAGCAGCCGACAATCCCTTGGTGGAGGGCTCGGGGAGCTGTTTTTT.

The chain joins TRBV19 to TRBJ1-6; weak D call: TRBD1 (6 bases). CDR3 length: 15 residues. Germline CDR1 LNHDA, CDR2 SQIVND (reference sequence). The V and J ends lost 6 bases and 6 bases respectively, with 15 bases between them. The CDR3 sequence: CASSPRGTSNSPLHF. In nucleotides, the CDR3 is TGTGCCAGTAGCCCCAGGGGAACGAGTAATTCACCCCTCCACTTT.

CDR3 residues: CASSLRLRYGYTF. The CDR3 region has the DNA TGTGCCAGCAGCTTACGTCTCCGCTATGGCTACACCTTC. J is TRBJ1-2 and V is TRBV7-2; D is uncertain. Trimming removed 2 bases from V and 4 bases from J, with 8 bases in between. CDR1 SGHTA and CDR2 FQGNSA come from the germline V gene. This CDR3 has 13 amino acids. The complete variable domain, with remaining parts taken from reference TRBV7-2 and TRBJ1-2, reads GAGVSQSPSNKVTEKGKDVELRCDPISGHTALYWYRQSLGQGLEFLIYFQGNSAPDKSGLPSDRFSAERTGGSVSTLTIQRTQQEDSAVYLCASSLRLRYGYTFGSGTRLTVV.